This T cell receptor (beta chain) comes out of a study of beta chain features in type 1 diabetes. General observations from the study: HLA influence on TCRB rearrangement stayed unresolved here. Among type 1 diabetes patients, VDJ junctions had fewer insertions and more deletions. The similarity of naive, central memory and Treg TCRB repertoires appeared greater among patients than among healthy donors. For Type 1 diabetes patients, all four CD4+ subsets carried TCRB CDR3s that were moderately but significantly shorter.

The V gene's germline CDR1 is SEHNR and CDR2 FQNEAQ (reference sequence). CDR3 length equals 15 residues. Trimming shortened V by 4 bases and J by 4 bases, and 16 bases separated the two germline ends. Expressed TCRB transcripts got sequenced, as all isolated RNA was reverse transcribed. Clones were read by immunoSEQ multiplex PCR, and TCRdb kept only the in-frame ones, dropping some. The data show some 900,000 clones, with roughly a sixth seen just once and around 0.02% held by the top ten. This clone was observed a few times. The antigen is not known. The clonotype was recovered from a woman aged 18-29 years in good health. Sequencing input: naive CD4+ T cells from blood. The chain joins TRBV7-9 to TRBJ1-1; TRBD1 is a possible D gene (5 bases). The CDR3 loop is CASSWRGSGSTEAFF. CDR3 nucleotide sequence: TGTGCCAGCAGCTGGAGGGGATCTGGGAGCACTGAAGCTTTCTTT.